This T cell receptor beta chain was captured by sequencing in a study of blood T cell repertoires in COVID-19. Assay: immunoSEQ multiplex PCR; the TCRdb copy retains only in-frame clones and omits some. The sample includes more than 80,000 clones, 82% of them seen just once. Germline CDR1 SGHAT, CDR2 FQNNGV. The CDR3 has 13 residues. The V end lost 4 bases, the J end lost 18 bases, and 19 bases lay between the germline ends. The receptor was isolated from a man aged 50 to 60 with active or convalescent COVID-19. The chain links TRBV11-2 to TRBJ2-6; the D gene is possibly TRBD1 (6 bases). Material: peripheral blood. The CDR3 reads CASSSQGPRTGTF. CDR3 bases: TGTGCCAGCAGCTCTCAGGGGCCGAGGACTGGGACTTTC.